Listed below are T cell receptor beta chains from one sample, sequenced in a study of cytomegalovirus exposure and HLA in healthy donors. Here immunoSEQ multiplex PCR was the method, and the copy in TCRdb shows in-frame clones only, minus some. Seen in this sample are around 140,000 clones; the ten most common clones hold approximately 1%. Sequenced sample: PBMCs. The source is a male donor in good health and CMV-seronegative. CDR3s include the opening cysteine and the closing phenylalanine or tryptophan. Fields, in order: J gene, V gene, D gene, CDR3 protein, CDR3 DNA. A D gene is named only where the DNA matches it firmly.

TRBJ1-4 | TRBV6-5 | . | CASSYSGTNEKLFF | TGTGCCAGCAGTTATTCCGGGACAAACGAAAAACTGTTTTTT
TRBJ2-7 | TRBV29-1 | TRBD1 | CSVDGGQGASYEQYF | TGCAGCGTCGATGGAGGACAGGGAGCATCCTACGAGCAGTACTTC
TRBJ2-7 | TRBV27 | TRBD1 | CASSLARDRGQHEQYF | TGTGCCAGCAGTCTAGCACGGGACAGGGGGCAGCACGAGCAGTACTTC
TRBJ2-1 | TRBV30 | TRBD2 | CAWTGLDRNEQFF | TGTGCCTGGACAGGACTAGATCGCAATGAGCAGTTCTTC
TRBJ2-7 | TRBV5-1 | TRBD2 | CASSLSGLAGGQDEQYF | TGCGCCAGCAGCTTGTCGGGACTAGCGGGAGGGCAAGACGAGCAGTACTTC
TRBJ1-1 | TRBV5-1 | . | CASSLTGTEAFF | TGCGCCAGCAGCCTAACTGGTACTGAAGCTTTCTTT
TRBJ2-2 | TRBV18 | TRBD2 | CASSPPTSGGLNTGELFF | TGTGCCAGCTCACCACCTACTAGCGGGGGCTTAAACACCGGGGAGCTGTTTTTT
TRBJ1-2 | TRBV4-2 | TRBD1 | CASSQVPDRFNYGYTF | TGTGCCAGCAGCCAAGTGCCGGACAGGTTTAACTATGGCTACACCTTC
TRBJ1-2 | TRBV7-9 | TRBD1 | CASNHGDRGFGYTF | TGTGCCAGCAACCACGGGGACAGGGGGTTTGGCTACACCTTC
TRBJ2-7 | TRBV2 | . | CASSEALWGGTYEQYF | TGTGCCAGCAGTGAAGCGCTTTGGGGAGGAACCTACGAGCAGTACTTC
TRBJ1-2 | TRBV18 | . | CASSPPGRYGYTF | TGTGCCAGCTCACCACCAGGGAGGTATGGCTACACCTTC
TRBJ2-7 | TRBV6-5 | . | CASSYRRSFDEQYF | TGTGCCAGCAGTTACAGGAGGTCGTTCGACGAGCAGTACTTC
TRBJ1-1 | TRBV30 | . | CAWSVKGVGTEAFF | TGTGCCTGGAGTGTAAAGGGAGTAGGGACTGAAGCTTTCTTT
TRBJ2-3 | TRBV27 | TRBD2 | CASSSRTSGTDTQYF | TGTGCCAGCAGTTCCCGGACTAGCGGGACAGATACGCAGTATTTT
TRBJ2-7 | TRBV14 | TRBD2 | CASSRVPPSGRADEQYF | TGTGCCAGCAGTCGAGTACCCCCTAGCGGGAGGGCCGATGAGCAGTACTTC
TRBJ1-1 | TRBV7-3 | . | CASSLTRAGTTEAFF | TGTGCCAGCAGCTTAACCCGGGCGGGGACCACTGAAGCTTTCTTT
TRBJ2-1 | TRBV7-9 | . | CASSRDNEQFF | TGTGCCAGCAGCCGAGACAATGAGCAGTTCTTC
TRBJ2-1 | TRBV6-5 | . | CASREDGVNEQFF | TGTGCCAGCAGAGAAGACGGAGTCAATGAGCAGTTCTTC
TRBJ1-2 | TRBV18 | . | CASSRTDSYGYTF | TGTGCCAGCTCGCGGACAGACTCCTATGGCTACACCTTC
TRBJ2-1 | TRBV5-1 | . | CASSLVGGEITSSYNEQFF | TGCGCCAGCAGCTTGGTTGGAGGGGAGATAACTAGCTCCTACAATGAGCAGTTCTTC
TRBJ1-2 | TRBV18 | . | CASSEYRVDYGYTF | TGTGCCAGCTCGGAATACAGGGTTGACTATGGCTACACCTTC
TRBJ2-2 | TRBV5-1 | TRBD2 | CASTLRESGTGELFF | TGCGCCAGCACCTTGCGGGAGTCGGGCACCGGGGAGCTGTTTTTT
TRBJ2-5 | TRBV6-5 | TRBD2 | CASSYQPSGQETQYF | TGTGCCAGCAGTTACCAACCTAGCGGGCAAGAGACCCAGTACTTC
TRBJ2-5 | TRBV29-1 | . | CSLRLGPWETQYF | TGCAGCCTCCGACTAGGTCCTTGGGAGACCCAGTACTTC
TRBJ2-3 | TRBV27 | . | CASSLSPPSHGPSSTDTQYF | TGTGCCAGCAGTTTATCCCCGCCGTCCCACGGCCCTAGTAGCACAGATACGCAGTATTTT
TRBJ2-5 | TRBV5-1 | . | CASSLRTVVQETQYF | TGCGCCAGCAGCTTGCGGACAGTCGTCCAAGAGACCCAGTACTTC
TRBJ2-3 | TRBV7-3 | . | CASSLHSGSTDTQYF | TGTGCCAGCAGCTTACATAGCGGTAGCACAGATACGCAGTATTTT
TRBJ1-2 | TRBV7-9 | TRBD1 | CASSQQGPLYGYTF | TGTGCCAGCAGCCAACAGGGGCCTCTCTATGGCTACACCTTC
TRBJ1-1 | TRBV9 | TRBD1 | CASSVGAGGETAEAFF | TGTGCCAGCAGCGTAGGTGCAGGGGGCGAAACAGCCGAAGCTTTCTTT
TRBJ2-2 | TRBV30 | TRBD2 | CAWTQGSGGGEGELFF | TGTGCCTGGACCCAAGGGTCGGGAGGAGGAGAGGGGGAGCTGTTTTTT
TRBJ2-1 | TRBV20-1 | . | CSARRRNEQFF | TGCAGTGCCAGGAGGAGAAATGAGCAGTTCTTC
TRBJ2-5 | TRBV30 | TRBD1 | CAWGGTGGVETQYF | TGTGCCTGGGGGGGGACAGGGGGCGTCGAGACCCAGTACTTC
TRBJ1-1 | TRBV9 | . | CASRGGDGITEAFF | TGTGCCAGCCGGGGGGGAGACGGGATCACTGAAGCTTTCTTT
TRBJ1-1 | TRBV6-6 | . | CAIGGVQNTEAFF | TGTGCCATCGGGGGGGTACAGAACACTGAAGCTTTCTTT
TRBJ2-1 | TRBV18 | . | CASSPGNEQFF | TGTGCCAGCTCACCCGGCAATGAGCAGTTCTTC
TRBJ2-7 | TRBV7-9 | . | CASRPTAGESGEQYF | TGTGCCAGCAGACCCACCGCAGGGGAGTCGGGCGAGCAGTACTTC
TRBJ2-1 | TRBV4-1 | . | CASSQDEFKWEQFF | TGCGCCAGCAGCCAAGATGAGTTCAAATGGGAGCAGTTCTTC
TRBJ2-3 | TRBV18 | TRBD2 | CASSQNGLAGSTDTQYF | TGTGCCAGCTCCCAGAACGGACTAGCGGGGTCCACAGATACGCAGTATTTT
TRBJ2-7 | TRBV6-1 | TRBD1 | CASSEGVTGSYEQYF | TGTGCCAGCAGTGAAGGGGTGACAGGGTCCTACGAGCAGTACTTC
TRBJ2-1 | TRBV5-5 | . | CASSLSTALYNEQFF | TGTGCCAGCAGCTTGTCGACAGCCCTATACAATGAGCAGTTCTTC
TRBJ2-5 | TRBV6-5 | TRBD1 | CASTTGGVGETQYF | TGTGCCAGCACCACAGGGGGAGTTGGGGAGACCCAGTACTTC
TRBJ2-7 | TRBV19 | TRBD1 | CASSRRDRGPGEQYF | TGTGCCAGTAGCCGCCGGGACAGGGGGCCGGGAGAGCAGTACTTC
TRBJ1-5 | TRBV7-8 | TRBD1 | CASSPATGVRQPQHF | TGTGCCAGCAGCCCCGCGACAGGGGTAAGACAGCCCCAGCATTTT